These 13 T cell receptor beta chains were all obtained from the same sample, sequenced in a study of regulatory T cells in long-lasting Graves disease. The time point here: persistent/refractory GD, antithyroid drugs over 5 years with positive TRAb. From RNA extracted from PBMCs, the TCR library was made. To make TCR beta libraries, researchers used iRepertoire HTBI primers and Arm-PCR of CDR3 regions. Each CDR3 protein is one row after TCRdb ran MiXCR on the multiplex PCR reads. The table lists almost 350,000 distinct CDR3 sequences, around a fifth of them singletons. The sequencing here drew on peripheral blood mononuclear cells (PBMCs), taken when the disease was refractory, from a patient treated with antithyroid drugs. Every receptor here comes from a female donor with Graves disease.

The V gene is TRBV20-1, the J gene TRBJ1-5; no definite D call. Between the trimmed V and J ends, which lost 6 bases and 6 bases, there was a span of 18 bases. Germline V lookup: CDR1 DFQATT, CDR2 SNEGSKA (reference sequence). This CDR3 region has 14 residues. This chain's CDR3 is CSAQDPGLLQPQHF. The DNA of the CDR3 is TGCAGTGCCCAGGACCCCGGACTACTTCAGCCCCAGCATTTT.

This chain links TRBV27 with TRBJ2-5; D ambiguous. The J call may not be correct, given that the DNA end is closer to TRBJ2-7. The CDR3 length is 18 residues. In germline, CDR1 is MNHEY, CDR2 SMNVEV (reference sequence). The CDR3 spells CASSSTWLSRDAAYEQYF. CDR3 nucleotides: TGTGCCAGCAGTTCAACCTGGCTCTCTAGAGATGCAGCCTACGAGCAGTACTTC.

In this sample, this clonotype turned up many times. The rearrangement links TRBV6-1 to TRBJ1-3; D perhaps matches TRBD1 (5 bases). This CDR3 region has 15 residues. From germline, CDR1 is MNHNS and CDR2 SASEGT. Trimming took 5 bases from V and 3 from J, leaving 14 bases between them. DNA of the CDR3: TGTGCCAGCAGTCAGGGCACAGGTGGTGGAAACACCATATATTTT. Its translation is CASSQGTGGGNTIYF.

This clonotype was recorded many times. This chain links TRBV29-1 with TRBJ1-1; tentative D call: TRBD1 (5 bases). With 3 bases removed from V and 6 bases from J, the gap between germline ends came to 11 bases. The CDR3 loop spans 12 amino acids. Germline lookup yields CDR1 SQVTM and CDR2 ANQGSEA. CDR3 sequence reads: CSVDGGVAEAFF. The CDR3, as DNA: TGCAGCGTTGATGGGGGTGTGGCTGAAGCTTTCTTT.

This clonotype came up a few times. The chain recombines TRBV20-1 with TRBJ1-2; D not certain. Germline assignment: CDR1 DFQATT and CDR2 SNEGSKA (reference sequence). CDR3 length: 13 residues. CDR3 loop: CIPEQVTNYGYTF. CDR3 bases: TGCATTCCCGAGCAGGTTACTAACTATGGCTACACCTTC.

The J gene is TRBJ2-7, the V gene TRBV20-1; 7 nucleotides match TRBD1. Per germline, CDR1 DFQATT and CDR2 SNEGSKA (reference sequence). V lost 4 bases and J lost 2; bases outside the gene matches: 11. CDR3 length: 15 residues. CDR3 residues: CSAKDPRTGAYEQYF. CDR3 coding DNA: TGCAGTGCTAAAGATCCCAGGACAGGTGCCTACGAGCAGTACTTC.

The V and J genes are TRBV6-1 and TRBJ2-7, with 8 bases identical to TRBD1. Germline V lookup: CDR1 MNHNS, CDR2 SASEGT. V lost 6 bases and J lost 3; bases outside the gene matches: 7. The CDR3 covers 14 residues. The CDR3 spells CASSLGTGLYEQYF. The DNA of the CDR3 is TGTGCCAGCAGCCTCGGGACAGGTCTCTACGAGCAGTACTTC.

This clonotype was counted ten times or more. Relative to the germline gene, one junction end is altered; a read error may explain this. This chain links TRBV5-1 with TRBJ1-2; 10 bases match TRBD1. The CDR3 extends over 14 amino acids. Germline CDR1 reads SGHRS; CDR2 reads YFSETQ. The CDR3 DNA sequence: TGTGCCAGCAGCTGGGACAGGGGTGGCTATGGCTACACCTTC. Encoded protein: CASSWDRGGYGYTF.

There are a few counts of this clonotype. The V and J genes are TRBV20-1 and TRBJ1-5, with TRBD1 as a possible D gene (6 bases). This CDR3 has 15 residues. V lost 1 base to trimming and J lost 5 bases, with 15 bases between them. Looked up from germline, CDR1 is DFQATT and CDR2 is SNEGSKA (reference sequence). CDR3: CSARGPEGVYQPQHF. CDR3 DNA sequence: TGCAGTGCTAGAGGACCGGAGGGGGTTTATCAGCCCCAGCATTTT.

This clonotype was counted many times. This chain connects TRBV6-1 to TRBJ2-2, with 13 bases that match TRBD2. Per the germline V gene, CDR1 is MNHNS and CDR2 is SASEGT. The junction had 2 bases not matched to a gene; V was cut back by 2 bases and J by 5 bases. CDR3 length: 16 amino acids. The CDR3 bases are TGTGCCAGCAGTGAAACTAGCGGGGGGGGGACCGGGGAGCTGTTTTTT. It encodes CASSETSGGGTGELFF.

The chain employs TRBV5-1 and TRBJ1-6; D unresolved. This CDR3 comprises 13 residues. The V end lost 0 bases, the J end lost 12 bases, and 10 bases lay between the germline ends. CDR1 is SGHRS, CDR2 YFSETQ, per germline. CDR3: CASSLGGGLPLHF. Written as DNA, the CDR3 is TGCGCCAGCAGCTTGGGTGGCGGTTTACCCCTCCACTTT.

This clonotype was counted ten times or more. V is TRBV9 and J is TRBJ1-1, with 8 bases aligning to TRBD1. Trimming at V came to 3 bases and at J to 5 bases, leaving 6 bases not matched to a gene. Germline CDR1 and CDR2: SGDLS and YYNGEE. The CDR3 has 14 amino acids. The CDR3 sequence: CASSARTGRTEAFF. As DNA, the CDR3 is TGTGCCAGCAGCGCTAGGACAGGGCGGACTGAAGCTTTCTTT.

This clonotype was seen more than once but under ten times. The chain is built from TRBV20-1 and TRBJ2-7, with TRBD1 identical over 7 bases. The CDR3 spans 14 residues. Losses at the gene ends were 3 bases for V and 4 bases for J; bases not matched to a gene: 9. The germline V gene encodes CDR1 DFQATT and CDR2 SNEGSKA (reference sequence). CDR3 region: CSARGDRADYEQYF. CDR3 in DNA: TGCAGTGCTAGGGGAGACAGGGCAGATTACGAGCAGTACTTC.